This T cell receptor beta chain was identified in a study of shared clonotypes between healthy human individuals. The overall study: A couple of female and a few male donors aged 18 to 49 were enrolled. General study results and limits: Only blood was sampled; tissue repertoires likely differ.

In the case of this clone: The antigen remains undetermined.

CDR3 size: 13 residues. Germline V gene data show CDR1 as SGHVS and CDR2 as FNYEAQ. V lost 7 bases and J lost 5, with 14 bases in between. As processed by the authors: Junction-only immunoSEQ data arrived without quality scores, meaning filtering differed. Profiling relied on immunoSEQ multiplex PCR, and the TCRdb table lists in-frame clones only, not all of them. V, J and clone size reflect that table, while D and trimming were determined from the DNA. Of about 560,000 clones in the sample, around 78% were seen once. Caucasian adults living in Nashville, Tennessee, provided all samples. Source material: PBMCs. The gene calls are TRBV7-6 and TRBJ1-1; no definite D call. The origin of this receptor is a woman aged 40 to 50 in good health. Some clones in this sample may be carry-over from other donors' samples. The CDR3 nucleotides are TGTGCCAGCACCCCGGCGGGATGGACTGAAGCTTTCTTT. Its translation: CASTPAGWTEAFF.